Shown below are 8 T cell receptor beta chains from a single sample sequenced in a study of shared T cell receptors in the human thymus. The table came from immunoSEQ multiplex PCR; TCRdb's copy has only in-frame clones and leaves some out. The table has approximately 760,000 clones, approximately 85% seen once; the top ten hold over 0.008%. The same data also went into a second study, on human thymus T cells.

The specimen sequenced was thymocytes. Every receptor here comes from a girl under three years old with a congenital heart defect.

The rearrangement uses TRBV28 and TRBJ2-5; D call uncertain. Trimming took 2 bases from V and 5 from J, leaving 12 bases between them. The CDR3 is 14 amino acids. CDR1 is MDHEN and CDR2 is SYDVKM in the germline V gene. The CDR3 DNA is TGTGCCAGCAGTTTAGTGTCCCCTGTGGAGACCCAGTACTTC. Translating gives CASSLVSPVETQYF.

This clone was counted once. The chain has TRBV18 and TRBJ1-2; a weak D match, TRBD1 (6 bases). The CDR3 runs 16 residues. The germline V gene encodes CDR1 KGHSH and CDR2 LQKENI. V lost 3 bases to trimming and J lost 4 bases, with 18 bases between them. In nucleotides, the CDR3 is TGTGCCAGCTCACCTCCGATTCTGGGGGCTTTCTATGGCTACACCTTC. It codes for CASSPPILGAFYGYTF.

The rearrangement joins TRBV2 to TRBJ1-2; no reliable D call. This CDR3 is built from 13 residues. Germline V gives CDR1 SNHLY, CDR2 FYNNEI. V shed 1 base and J shed 4 bases, with 7 bases lying between them. CDR3 DNA: TGTGCCAGCAGTGAAGTTAGACTCTATGGCTACACCTTC. This gives the protein CASSEVRLYGYTF.

About this clone itself: Other DNA sequences in this specimen translate into the identical CDR3. The rearrangement joins TRBV18 to TRBJ1-2; D remains ambiguous. V was pared by 3 bases and J by 4 bases, with 6 bases between. The germline V gene has CDR1 KGHSH and CDR2 LQKENI. The CDR3 extends over 12 amino acids. CDR3 DNA sequence: TGTGCCAGCTCACCTCGGGGCTATGGCTACACCTTC. Translating gives CASSPRGYGYTF.

The chain employs TRBV7-6 and TRBJ2-2; TRBD2 is a possible D gene (6 bases). The ends were cut back, 3 bases at V and 7 bases at J, with 12 bases in the middle. The germline gives CDR1 SGHVS, CDR2 FNYEAQ. The CDR3 is made up of 14 amino acids. CDR3 loop: CASSLRLDLGELFF. For the CDR3, the DNA is TGTGCCAGCAGCTTGCGACTAGATCTCGGGGAGCTGTTTTTT. Full variable domain (outside the CDR3, taken from reference TRBV7-6 and TRBJ2-2): GAGVSQSPRYKVTKRGQDVALRCDPISGHVSLYWYRQALGQGPEFLTYFNYEAQQDKSGLPNDRFSAERPEGSISTLTIQRTEQRDSAMYRCASSLRLDLGELFFGEGSRLTVL.

As DNA, the CDR3 is TGTGCCACCTCACACCCTCGACAGGAAGGCTACGAGCAGTACTTC. As protein: CATSHPRQEGYEQYF. The V gene is TRBV10-3, the J gene TRBJ2-7, with D perhaps matching TRBD1 (6 bases). The germline V gene encodes CDR1 ENHRY and CDR2 SYGVKD. Trimming stripped 10 bases from V and 3 bases from J, with 22 bases between. The CDR3 is 15 amino acids.

The genes are TRBV5-1 and TRBJ2-2; 9 bases agree with TRBD1. The junction had 13 bases not matched to a gene; V was cut back by 5 bases and J by 5 bases. The CDR3 spans 17 residues. Germline V lookup: CDR1 SGHRS, CDR2 YFSETQ. The DNA of the CDR3 is TGCGCCAGCAGTCTTCCCGCGGACAGGGGTTGGACCGGGGAGCTGTTTTTT. Translating gives CASSLPADRGWTGELFF.

The J gene is TRBJ1-2, the V gene TRBV4-1; 11 bases map to TRBD1. CDR3 length: 20 residues. The trim removed 1 base at V and 5 bases at J, leaving 18 bases unmatched. Per germline, CDR1 MGHRA and CDR2 YSYEKL. CDR3 sequence: CASSQVGLGQGADSAYGYTF. The CDR3 DNA follows: TGCGCCAGCAGCCAAGTCGGGCTTGGACAGGGGGCCGATTCGGCTTATGGCTACACCTTC.